The 27 T cell receptor beta chains below all came from one sample that was sequenced in a study of blood T cell repertoires in COVID-19. Method: immunoSEQ multiplex PCR; TCRdb's copy keeps in-frame clones and lacks some. The sample has around 200,000 clones, approximately 83% seen once. The sample comprised peripheral blood. All receptors derive from a man aged 50 to 59 with active or convalescent COVID-19.

This chain's CDR3 is CAWSPVISGNTIYF. CDR3 nucleotide sequence: TGTGCCTGGAGTCCAGTGATCTCTGGAAACACCATATATTTT. The gene calls are TRBV30 and TRBJ1-3, with no clear D. Germline V gives CDR1 GTSNPN, CDR2 SVGIG (reference sequence). The CDR3 totals 14 residues. Trimming removed 2 bases from V and 0 bases from J, with 8 bases in between.

The V and J genes are TRBV28 and TRBJ1-5, with 11 bases fitting TRBD1. Germline CDR1 reads MDHEN; CDR2 reads SYDVKM. With 3 bases clipped from V and 6 bases from J, the junction kept 1 base outside the gene matches. The CDR3 spans 14 residues. In DNA form, the CDR3 reads TGTGCCAGCAGTTTCGGACAGGGGGCTCAGCCCCAGCATTTT. Protein product: CASSFGQGAQPQHF.

The CDR3 bases are TGTGCCAGCAGCCCTCGGTACAGAGCTAACTATGGCTACACCTTC. Translated, it gives CASSPRYRANYGYTF. The chain has TRBV3-1 (or the pseudogene TRBV3-2) and TRBJ1-2, with D uncertain. Trimming removed 4 bases from V and 0 bases from J, with 12 bases in between. CDR1 and CDR2 from the germline V gene are LGHDT and YNNKEL (reference sequence). This CDR3 has 15 residues.

The gene calls are TRBV11-2 and TRBJ1-2; no firm D call. Trimming removed 2 bases from V and 5 bases from J, with 18 bases in between. Looked up from germline, CDR1 is SGHAT and CDR2 is FQNNGV. This CDR3 is 16 amino acids long. The DNA of the CDR3 is TGTGCCAGCAGCTTAAACCCTCACGCCGGGGAATATGGCTACACCTTC. Protein product: CASSLNPHAGEYGYTF.

The J gene is TRBJ2-1, the V gene TRBV6-5; 8 positions match TRBD1. The CDR3 has 15 amino acids. The J segment lost 5 bases and the V segment lost 5 bases, leaving 8 bases of the junction unmatched. In germline, CDR1 is MNHEY, CDR2 SVGAGI. This CDR3 is CASSSRGQYDNEQFF. The CDR3 DNA reads as TGTGCCAGCAGTAGCAGGGGGCAGTACGACAATGAGCAGTTCTTC.

The chain combines TRBV7-3 with TRBJ2-1; a possible D gene is TRBD2 (6 bases). V was trimmed by 6 bases and J by 8 bases, leaving 14 bases between them. The CDR3 is 13 amino acids. Germline CDR1 and CDR2: SGHTA and FQGTGA. CDR3 coding DNA: TGTGCCAGCAGTGACCCCCCGGGGGATGAGCAGTTCTTC. Translation gives CASSDPPGDEQFF.

The chain links TRBV5-5 to TRBJ1-1, with TRBD1 matching 9 bases. V lost 2 bases and J lost 5; bases outside the gene matches: 7. Germline lookup yields CDR1 SGHKS and CDR2 YYEKEE (reference sequence). The CDR3 covers 15 residues. CDR3 bases: TGTGCCAGCAGCTTCACAGGGGGCAGAGGGACTGAAGCTTTCTTT. Protein: CASSFTGGRGTEAFF. The full variable domain, its missing parts supplied by reference TRBV5-5 and TRBJ1-1, is DAGVTQSPTHLIKTRGQQVTLRCSPISGHKSVSWYQQVLGQGPQFIFQYYEKEERGRGNFPDRFSARQFPNYSSELNVNALLLGDSALYLCASSFTGGRGTEAFFGQGTRLTVV.

The chain has TRBV28 and TRBJ1-3, with D hard to call. The germline V gene encodes CDR1 MDHEN and CDR2 SYDVKM. V was clipped by 3 bases and J by 0 bases, with 6 bases between them. The CDR3 sequence is 14 residues long. The CDR3, as DNA: TGTGCCAGCAGTTTCCAGGCCTCTGGAAACACCATATATTTT. Encoded protein: CASSFQASGNTIYF. The full variable domain, with the rest looked up from reference TRBV28 and TRBJ1-3, is DVKVTQSSRYLVKRTGEKVFLECVQDMDHENMFWYRQDPGLGLRLIYFSYDVKMKEKGDIPEGYSVSREKKERFSLILESASTNQTSMYLCASSFQASGNTIYFGEGSWLTVV.

The rearrangement uses TRBV5-1 and TRBJ1-2; D may be TRBD1 (6 bases). V lost 3 bases to trimming and J lost 6 bases, with 21 bases between them. The length of the CDR3 is 16 residues. Germline loops: CDR1 SGHRS, CDR2 YFSETQ. CDR3 DNA: TGCGCCAGCAGCTATACCGGGACAAACAAGCAGCATGGCTACACCTTC. This translates into CASSYTGTNKQHGYTF.

The chain carries TRBV5-1 and TRBJ2-7; 12 bases fit TRBD2. The V gene's germline CDR1 is SGHRS and CDR2 YFSETQ. V lost 4 bases, J lost 4 bases, and 6 bases stayed unmatched. This CDR3 region has 15 residues. The CDR3 nucleotides read TGCGCCAGCAGCCTACAGACTAGCGGGGGTTACGAGCAGTACTTC. It codes for CASSLQTSGGYEQYF.

V is TRBV7-2 and J is TRBJ2-7; TRBD1 might be the D (6 bases). CDR3 length: 15 residues. V was cut by 5 bases and J by 1 base, with 15 bases left in between. The V gene's germline CDR1 is SGHTA and CDR2 FQGNSA. Written as DNA, the CDR3 is TGTGCCAGCAGCCCACAGACAGGACAGTCCTACGAGCAGTACTTC. It encodes CASSPQTGQSYEQYF.

The chain links TRBV19 to TRBJ2-1, with 10 bases that match TRBD1. The length of the CDR3 is 15 residues. Germline trimming cut 6 bases from V and 10 bases from J; bases unmatched to any gene: 12. Germline CDR1 is LNHDA and CDR2 is SQIVND (reference sequence). The CDR3 nucleotides read TGTGCCAGTAGCCCGCATGGGACAGGGGTTGGGGAGCAGTTCTTC. This sequence encodes CASSPHGTGVGEQFF.

There are a few counts of this clone. The chain employs TRBV7-9 and TRBJ1-2, with 7 bases aligning to TRBD1. Germline-derived CDR1 and CDR2 are SEHNR and FQNEAQ (reference sequence). CDR3 length: 15 amino acids. Trimming at V came to 2 bases and at J to 4 bases, leaving 7 bases not matched to a gene. Here the CDR3 reads CASSLYRTGLYGYTF. The CDR3 region has the DNA TGTGCCAGCAGCTTATACCGGACAGGCCTCTATGGCTACACCTTC.

The table lists this clone with many counts. V is TRBV20-1 and J is TRBJ1-1; the D is unclear. The CDR3 runs to 10 residues. CDR1 is DFQATT and CDR2 is SNEGSKA in the germline V gene (reference sequence). V was shortened by 3 bases and J by 7 bases, with 6 bases between the two germline ends. CDR3 nucleotides: TGCAGTGCTAGTAATATTGAAGCTTTCTTT. It codes for CSASNIEAFF.

V is TRBV7-6 and J is TRBJ1-6; D uncertain. Germline loops: CDR1 SGHVS, CDR2 FNYEAQ. V was cut by 1 base and J by 6 bases, with 7 bases left in between. There are 14 residues in the CDR3. Here the CDR3 DNA reads TGTGCCAGCAGCTTAGACCGGGGTAATTCACCCCTCCACTTT. It encodes CASSLDRGNSPLHF. Full variable domain (rest looked up from reference TRBV7-6 and TRBJ1-6): GAGVSQSPRYKVTKRGQDVALRCDPISGHVSLYWYRQALGQGPEFLTYFNYEAQQDKSGLPNDRFSAERPEGSISTLTIQRTEQRDSAMYRCASSLDRGNSPLHFGNGTRLTVT.

The CDR3 coding sequence is TGCAGGTCAGGGGATCTTTATGGCTACACCTTC. Residues: CRSGDLYGYTF. This sequence joins TRBV29-1 and TRBJ1-2; TRBD1 is a possible D gene (6 bases). This CDR3 is 11 amino acids long. CDR1 is SQVTM and CDR2 is ANQGSEA in the germline V gene.

The rearrangement links TRBV7-6 to TRBJ2-5, with 11 bases fitting TRBD2. Per the germline V gene, CDR1 is SGHVS and CDR2 is FNYEAQ. This CDR3 has 16 residues. The J segment lost 1 base and the V segment lost 5 bases, leaving 6 bases of the junction unmatched. The CDR3 nucleotides are TGTGCCAGCAGCGGCACTAGCGGGGGCCCCCAAGAGACCCAGTACTTC. The encoded protein is CASSGTSGGPQETQYF.

The chain carries TRBV11-2 and TRBJ1-2; D may be TRBD1 (5 bases). Germline loops: CDR1 SGHAT, CDR2 FQNNGV. This CDR3 has 13 residues. V was cut by 5 bases and J by 8 bases, with 15 bases left in between. The chain's CDR3 is CASSPPAGGGYTF. The CDR3 nucleotides are TGTGCCAGCAGCCCCCCGGCGGGGGGGGGCTACACCTTC.

This chain connects TRBV7-8 to TRBJ1-3; D not certain. The CDR3 is 14 residues long. The germline V gene encodes CDR1 SGHVS and CDR2 FQNEAQ. V gave up 5 bases and J gave up 1 base, with 9 bases separating them. Written as DNA, the CDR3 is TGTGCCAGCAGCCCGTTTACTTCTGGAAACACCATATATTTT. Translating it yields CASSPFTSGNTIYF. The variable domain in full, with the rest retrieved from reference TRBV7-8 and TRBJ1-3, is GAGVSQSPRYKVAKRGQDVALRCDPISGHVSLFWYQQALGQGPEFLTYFQNEAQLDKSGLPSDRFFAERPEGSVSTLKIQRTQQEDSAVYLCASSPFTSGNTIYFGEGSWLTVV.

This clone was counted a single time. The rearrangement joins TRBV19 to TRBJ1-5, with D unclear. The length of the CDR3 is 16 residues. V lost 1 base and J lost 1, with 11 bases in between. CDR1 LNHDA and CDR2 SQIVND come from the germline V gene (reference sequence). The CDR3 DNA reads TGTGCCAGTAGTATAGTTTTTCCGGGGAGCAATCAGCCCCAGCATTTT. The encoded protein is CASSIVFPGSNQPQHF.

The chain has TRBV28 and TRBJ1-5; D is perhaps TRBD1 (6 bases). V lost 2 bases, J lost 5 bases, and 10 bases lay in between. Germline CDR1 and CDR2: MDHEN and SYDVKM. The CDR3 spans 14 residues. CDR3 loop: CASSLGGADQPQHF. The CDR3 DNA is TGTGCCAGCAGTTTAGGGGGGGCAGATCAGCCCCAGCATTTT.

The chain employs TRBV7-8 and TRBJ1-2; D gene unclear. The CDR3 is 14 amino acids. Trimming took off 6 bases at V and 6 bases at J, with 17 bases between the two ends. The germline gives CDR1 SGHVS, CDR2 FQNEAQ. In nucleotides, the CDR3 is TGTGCCAGCAGGGCCCCTGATCGGGAGAATGGCTACACCTTC. Translated, it gives CASRAPDRENGYTF.

CDR3 sequence: CSVRIAGGYNEQFF. The CDR3 DNA is TGCAGCGTTCGTATAGCGGGGGGTTACAATGAGCAGTTCTTC. J is TRBJ2-1 and V is TRBV29-1, with TRBD2 identical over 10 bases. Per the germline V gene, CDR1 is SQVTM and CDR2 is ANQGSEA. The V segment lost 5 bases and the J segment 4 bases; nucleotides outside the gene matches: 5. The CDR3 spans 14 residues.

The chain is built from TRBV30 and TRBJ2-7, with 9 bases fitting TRBD1. The CDR3 runs 12 residues. The junction had 5 bases not matched to a gene; V was cut back by 7 bases and J by 4 bases. The germline CDR1 and CDR2 sequences are GTSNPN and SVGIG (reference sequence). In DNA, the CDR3 is TGTGCCTCGGACAGGGGTGGGTACGAGCAGTACTTC. This sequence encodes CASDRGGYEQYF.

DNA for the CDR3: TGCAGCGCCAGTACAGGGGCAGACTATGGCTACACCTTC. As protein: CSASTGADYGYTF. The rearrangement links TRBV29-1 to TRBJ1-2; 7 bases are a match to TRBD1. CDR1 and CDR2 (germline): SQVTM, ANQGSEA. J lost 3 bases, V lost 7 bases, and 8 bases had no gene match. CDR3 size: 13 residues.

Here the CDR3 reads CASRYSNQPQHF. CDR3 coding DNA: TGTGCCAGCAGATATAGCAATCAGCCCCAGCATTTT. The V call is TRBV28, the J call TRBJ1-5; D is unresolved. Germline CDR1 reads MDHEN; CDR2 reads SYDVKM. Between the trimmed V and J ends, which lost 6 bases and 0 bases, there was a span of 3 bases. The CDR3 consists of 12 residues.

This chain joins TRBV7-2 and TRBJ2-2; 7 bases align to TRBD1. Germline V gene sequence: CDR1 SGHTA, CDR2 FQGNSA. V lost 4 bases and J lost 3; bases outside the gene matches: 14. The CDR3 covers 18 residues. DNA of the CDR3: TGTGCCAGCAGCTCTAAAGGGGGCGCAGGCACCGACACCGGGGAGCTGTTTTTT. Translating it yields CASSSKGGAGTDTGELFF.